Presented here are 22 T cell receptor beta chains from one specimen sequenced in a study of blood T cell repertoires in COVID-19. Assay used: immunoSEQ multiplex PCR; TCRdb lists only in-frame clones, some missing. The table shows approximately 350,000 clones, with 70% to 90% occurring only once. Material for sequencing was peripheral blood. These receptors all come from a woman between 25 and 40 years old with COVID-19, enrolled during active disease.

This clone was found once. The CDR3 sequence is CASSRRRGQGTDTQYF. Here the CDR3 DNA reads TGTGCCAGCAGTCGACGGAGGGGACAGGGGACGGATACGCAGTATTTT. This rearrangement joins TRBV6-6 to TRBJ2-3, with TRBD1 identical over 10 bases. There are 16 residues in the CDR3. Germline V gene lookup returns CDR1 MNHNY and CDR2 SVGAGI (reference sequence). Germline trimming cut 5 bases from V and 6 bases from J; bases unmatched to any gene: 11.

This CDR3 reads CASSYSPDRGSNGYTF. The CDR3 DNA is TGTGCCAGCAGTTACTCGCCGGACAGGGGGTCAAATGGCTACACCTTC. The V call is TRBV6-5, the J call TRBJ1-2, with TRBD1 matching 10 bases. Germline values: CDR1 MNHEY, CDR2 SVGAGI. The CDR3 is 16 residues long. The junction had 7 bases not matched to a gene; V was cut back by 0 bases and J by 6 bases.

This chain joins TRBV19 and TRBJ1-4; 7 nucleotides match TRBD1. CDR1 is LNHDA and CDR2 is SQIVND in the germline V gene (reference sequence). V shed 4 bases, J shed 8 bases, and the junction held 22 bases outside the gene matches. There are 19 residues in the CDR3. CDR3 DNA sequence: TGTGCCAGTAGTAGACGGCAACTACTCCAGGGGGGCCAGTGGGAAAAACTGTTTTTT. Amino acids: CASSRRQLLQGGQWEKLFF.

The chain joins TRBV6-5 to TRBJ2-5; D unresolved. Trimming took off 2 bases at V and 5 bases at J, with 12 bases between the two ends. The CDR3 runs to 14 residues. From germline, CDR1 is MNHEY and CDR2 SVGAGI. Here the CDR3 DNA reads TGTGCCAGCAGTTACCCCCAGGTCGGTGAGACCCAGTACTTC. The encoded protein is CASSYPQVGETQYF.

This clone was seen more than once but under ten times. The V and J genes are TRBV24-1 and TRBJ1-1, with D hard to call. The ends were cut back, 6 bases at V and 6 bases at J, with 19 bases in the middle. There are 15 residues in the CDR3. The germline V gene encodes CDR1 KGHDR and CDR2 SFDVKD. CDR3 sequence reads: CATSPSAGPPAEAFF. The CDR3, as DNA: TGTGCCACCAGTCCCTCGGCGGGTCCGCCCGCTGAAGCTTTCTTT.

CDR3 residues: CASSPPGGDTDTQYF. The DNA of the CDR3 is TGTGCCAGCAGCCCCCCTGGCGGGGACACAGATACGCAGTATTTT. V is TRBV7-9 and J is TRBJ2-3, with D tentatively TRBD2 (6 bases). Deletions cut 5 bases from V and 2 bases from J, with 14 bases between. This CDR3 region has 15 residues. Germline CDR1 reads SEHNR; CDR2 reads FQNEAQ (reference sequence).

V gene TRBV9 combines with J gene TRBJ1-1; no clear D. The V gene's germline CDR1 is SGDLS and CDR2 YYNGEE. V lost 0 bases to trimming and J lost 6 bases, with 12 bases between them. The CDR3 length is 14 residues. The CDR3 region has the DNA TGTGCCAGCAGCGTAGTCCGAGGGAGCGCTGAAGCTTTCTTT. Residues: CASSVVRGSAEAFF.

This clone was counted once. The V and J genes are TRBV28 and TRBJ1-6; 8 bases fit TRBD1. The germline CDR1 and CDR2 sequences are MDHEN and SYDVKM. This CDR3 comprises 14 residues. Trimming cost V 8 bases and J 9 bases; bases outside gene matches: 9. The CDR3 nucleotides are TGTGCCAGCGGAAGACAGGGGTCGAGTTCACCCCTCCACTTT. Translated, it gives CASGRQGSSSPLHF. The variable domain in full, completed from reference TRBV28 and TRBJ1-6, reads DVKVTQSSRYLVKRTGEKVFLECVQDMDHENMFWYRQDPGLGLRLIYFSYDVKMKEKGDIPEGYSVSREKKERFSLILESASTNQTSMYLCASGRQGSSSPLHFGNGTRLTVT.

V and J are TRBV7-9 and TRBJ2-5; 7 bases are a match to TRBD2. The CDR3 has 14 residues. Germline V gene sequence: CDR1 SEHNR, CDR2 FQNEAQ (reference sequence). V lost 5 bases, J lost 3 bases, and 6 bases stayed unmatched. The CDR3 nucleotides read TGTGCCAGCAGCACATGGGGGGGTAAAGAGACCCAGTACTTC. Residues: CASSTWGGKETQYF.

J is TRBJ1-3 and V is TRBV6-5; D is ambiguous. This CDR3 is 15 amino acids long. Germline V CDR1 and CDR2: MNHEY, SVGAGI. The V end was cut by 6 bases, the J end by 0 bases, with 12 bases between. In nucleotides, the CDR3 is TGTGCCAGCAGAACGACGGGGTACTCTGGAAACACCATATATTTT. This codes for CASRTTGYSGNTIYF.

The V gene is TRBV3-1 (or the pseudogene TRBV3-2), the J gene TRBJ1-1; tentatively, D is TRBD1 (5 bases). The germline V and J ends were trimmed by 4 bases and 2 bases, with 11 bases remaining between them. The CDR3 is made up of 14 amino acids. CDR1 and CDR2 from the germline V gene are LGHDT and YNNKEL (reference sequence). The CDR3 bases are TGTGCCAGCAGCCGCAGGGAGGTAAACACTGAAGCTTTCTTT. Translation gives CASSRREVNTEAFF.

Only one count was recorded for this clone. This chain uses TRBV29-1 with TRBJ2-1; 10 bases are a match to TRBD1. V gave up 2 bases and J gave up 7 bases; unmatched junction bases: 5. The CDR3 spans 14 residues. Per the germline V gene, CDR1 is SQVTM and CDR2 is ANQGSEA. The CDR3 spells CSVEPTGGSNEQFF. The CDR3 nucleotides are TGCAGCGTTGAACCGACAGGGGGCTCTAATGAGCAGTTCTTC.

This rearrangement joins TRBV6-1 to TRBJ2-4, with 9 bases fitting TRBD2. There are 16 residues in the CDR3. The germline gives CDR1 MNHNS, CDR2 SASEGT. The J segment lost 1 base and the V segment lost 0 bases, leaving 1 base of the junction unmatched. The CDR3: CASSEASGGAKNIQYF. Written as DNA, the CDR3 is TGTGCCAGCAGTGAAGCCAGCGGGGGGGCCAAAAACATTCAGTACTTC.

This chain uses TRBV11-2 with TRBJ1-2; TRBD1 is a possible D gene (5 bases). Germline CDR1 and CDR2: SGHAT and FQNNGV. Trimming took 5 bases from V and 2 from J, leaving 15 bases between them. The CDR3 is 15 residues long. CDR3 sequence: CASSTNGGGNYGYTF. As DNA, the CDR3 is TGTGCCAGCAGCACCAACGGGGGGGGGAACTATGGCTACACCTTC.

The rearrangement links TRBV27 to TRBJ2-3, with D possibly TRBD1 on 6 matching bases. The germline V and J ends were trimmed by 4 bases and 1 base, with 12 bases remaining between them. The germline gives CDR1 MNHEY, CDR2 SMNVEV (reference sequence). This CDR3 comprises 15 residues. CDR3 DNA: TGTGCCAGCAGTTCGGGACAACCGGGCACAGATACGCAGTATTTT. This sequence encodes CASSSGQPGTDTQYF.

V is TRBV3-1 (or the pseudogene TRBV3-2) and J is TRBJ2-1; 13 bases are shared with TRBD2. CDR1 and CDR2 (germline): LGHDT, YNNKEL (reference sequence). This CDR3 is built from 15 residues. V trimming: 4 bases; J trimming: 8 bases; junction bases outside the gene matches: 5. The CDR3 DNA reads TGTGCCAGCAGCCCAACTAGCGGGAGGGCCTATGAGCAGTTCTTC. Its protein is CASSPTSGRAYEQFF.

This clone has a handful of counts. This sequence joins TRBV21-1 and TRBJ2-1; the table gives TRBD2 as D, unverified against the DNA. TRBV21-1 is designated a pseudogene. The length of the CDR3 is 17 residues. CDR3 in amino acids: CASSKKGRAGAYNEQFF. The CDR3 bases are TGTGCCAGCAGCAAGAAAGGGAGGGCAGGGGCATACAATGAGCAGTTCTTC.

J is TRBJ2-7 and V is TRBV28; possibly TRBD2 for D (5 bases). Looked up from germline, CDR1 is MDHEN and CDR2 is SYDVKM. This CDR3 has 14 residues. Trimming pared 3 bases from V and 7 bases from J, leaving 16 bases between. CDR3 residues: CASSLVRPSGEQYF. CDR3 coding DNA: TGTGCCAGCAGTTTGGTCAGGCCCTCGGGAGAGCAGTACTTC.

V is TRBV7-2 and J is TRBJ2-1; 7 bases map to TRBD2. Germline V gives CDR1 SGHTA, CDR2 FQGNSA. Losses at the gene ends were 3 bases for V and 7 bases for J; bases not matched to a gene: 9. The CDR3 consists of 15 residues. CDR3 bases: TGTGCCAGCAGCTTCGGAGGGAGGGTGCTTAATGAGCAGTTCTTC. Translation: CASSFGGRVLNEQFF.

This chain joins TRBV5-1 and TRBJ2-3; 8 nucleotides agree with TRBD1. Germline V gene data show CDR1 as SGHRS and CDR2 as YFSETQ. Trimming took 2 bases from V and 5 from J; bases not matched to a gene: 4. This CDR3 region has 14 residues. Written as DNA, the CDR3 is TGCGCCAGCAGCTTACCAGGGGGCAAAGATACGCAGTATTTT. Translating it yields CASSLPGGKDTQYF.

This clone appeared a single time. The J gene is TRBJ2-3, the V gene TRBV2; 8 bases fit TRBD2. The CDR3 is 16 residues long. Germline V lookup: CDR1 SNHLY, CDR2 FYNNEI. V trimming: 6 bases; J trimming: 2 bases; junction bases outside the gene matches: 10. CDR3 residues: CASRDPGLVPTDTQYF. CDR3 DNA: TGTGCCAGCAGAGATCCGGGACTAGTCCCCACAGATACGCAGTATTTT.

This clone was picked up one time. The sample holds other DNA sequences that translate to the same CDR3. The chain uses TRBV5-1 and TRBJ2-2, with 12 bases aligning to TRBD2. Germline loops: CDR1 SGHRS, CDR2 YFSETQ. The length of the CDR3 is 18 residues. The junction had 3 bases not matched to a gene; V was cut back by 0 bases and J by 0 bases. The CDR3 reads CASSLAPSGGANTGELFF. The CDR3 DNA follows: TGCGCCAGCAGCTTGGCCCCTAGCGGGGGGGCGAACACCGGGGAGCTGTTTTTT.